This TCR beta chain was captured in a study of human thymus T cells. Assay used: immunoSEQ multiplex PCR; TCRdb lists only in-frame clones, some missing. The table has about 120,000 clones, about 93% seen once. Remarks on this clone: Antigen specificity is unknown.

Thymic material originated from resections removed in the course of corrective heart surgery. Among the donors, all were healthy Finnish infants having corrective surgery for congenital heart defects. After removal of 4 bases from V and 1 base from J, the junction contained 10 bases not matched to a gene. Looked up from germline, CDR1 is LNHNV and CDR2 is YYDKDF (reference sequence). This CDR3 has 17 amino acids. Study outcomes and limitations: Related reports documented highly overlapping thymic repertoires among unrelated individuals.

The sample comprised thymus tissue. This receptor was taken from a boy in the first two years of life with a congenital heart defect but otherwise immunologically healthy. The chain combines TRBV15 with TRBJ1-5; 7 bases are shared with TRBD1. DNA of the CDR3: TGTGCCACCAGCACTTCCACAGGGGACGGGAGCAATCAGCCCCAGCATTTT. This gives the protein CATSTSTGDGSNQPQHF. Drawing the rest from reference TRBV15 and TRBJ1-5, the complete variable domain is DAMVIQNPRYQVTQFGKPVTLSCSQTLNHNVMYWYQQKSSQAPKLLFHYYDKDFNNEADTPDNFQSRRPNTSFCFLDIRSPGLGDTAMYLCATSTSTGDGSNQPQHFGDGTRLSIL.